Listed here is a single TCR beta chain. Its antigen is as yet unknown. This entry is derived from a study of cytomegalovirus exposure and HLA in healthy donors. Germline V lookup: CDR1 SQVTM, CDR2 ANQGSEA. CDR3 length: 11 residues. The V gene end was trimmed by 4 bases and the J gene end by 6 bases; junction bases not matched to a gene: 1. Study-level results: A previous analysis found most TCR beta V segments productive roughly 87% or roughly 30% of the time. Relative to the approximately 660-donor mean, N-insertions were reportedly fewer in an Asian-associated ancestry cluster in a later analysis. A later analysis linked a missense variant in DCLRE1C to the trimming of TCR beta V and J genes.

A multiplex PCR was run with 60 Vbeta primers and 13 Jbeta primers. Sequencing was performed with immunoSEQ multiplex PCR; in TCRdb, only in-frame clones are kept and a portion is missing. This table has 120,000 to 150,000 clones, roughly 80% appearing once. The V call is TRBV29-1, the J call TRBJ2-7, with 9 nucleotides matching TRBD1. Source material: PBMCs. This sequence originates from a woman under 40 in good health and CMV-seronegative. The CDR3 here is CSVGTGAEQYF. The CDR3 DNA is TGCAGCGTTGGGACAGGGGCCGAGCAGTACTTC.